These T cell receptor beta chains were read from a single sample in a study of identical twins. One entry per CDR3 protein results from TCRdb running MiXCR on the 5' RACE reads. Here the sample spans a few hundred thousand distinct CDR3 sequences, approximately 8.8% being singletons. Sequencing input: naive T cells sorted from blood. The origin of the receptors is a woman aged 50 to 60 in good health. Each CDR3 is given with its conserved first and last residue. The order of the fields is J gene, clone size, D gene, V gene, CDR3 protein, CDR3 DNA. D genes are given only for firm matches. Expanded clones get a size class; other rows say once, few or many, or leave the size out.

J: TRBJ1-1; size: -; D: -; V: TRBV4-1; CDR3: CASSQKGWAFF; DNA: TGCGCCAGCAGCCAAAAAGGGTGGGCTTTCTTT
J: TRBJ2-3; size: -; D: -; V: TRBV20-1; CDR3: CSARLETTDTQYF; DNA: TGCAGTGCTAGACTAGAGACCACAGATACGCAGTATTTT
J: TRBJ2-3; size: -; D: -; V: TRBV2; CDR3: CASSDSTYTDTQYF; DNA: TGTGCCAGCAGTGACAGCACCTACACAGATACGCAGTATTTT
J: TRBJ2-3; size: -; D: -; V: TRBV19; CDR3: CASRYNTGYGDTQYF; DNA: TGTGCCAGTAGATACAATACAGGGTATGGAGATACGCAGTATTTT
J: TRBJ2-6; size: -; D: -; V: TRBV5-1; CDR3: CASSPTGNAGANVLTF; DNA: TGCGCCAGCAGCCCCACAGGGAACGCTGGGGCCAACGTCCTGACTTTC
J: TRBJ1-1; size: once; D: TRBD1; V: TRBV11-2; CDR3: CASSPLQRQGANTEAFF; DNA: TGTGCCAGCAGCCCGTTACAACGACAGGGGGCAAACACTGAAGCTTTCTTT
J: TRBJ2-5; size: few; D: -; V: TRBV5-1; CDR3: CASSLEGLSNQETQYF; DNA: TGCGCCAGCAGCTTGGAAGGGCTTAGCAACCAAGAGACCCAGTACTTC
J: TRBJ2-1; size: few; D: TRBD2; V: TRBV5-1; CDR3: CASSPFAGGHNEQFF; DNA: TGCGCCAGCAGCCCTTTCGCGGGAGGTCACAATGAGCAGTTCTTC
J: TRBJ2-3; size: -; D: TRBD2; V: TRBV7-9; CDR3: CASSPAARGGGTDTQYF; DNA: TGTGCCAGCAGCCCAGCAGCCCGCGGGGGAGGGACAGATACGCAGTATTTT
J: TRBJ1-3; size: -; D: -; V: TRBV12-3/TRBV12-4; CDR3: CASNVGNTIYF; DNA: TGTGCCAGCAATGTGGGAAACACCATATATTTT
J: TRBJ1-5; size: many; D: -; V: TRBV29-1; CDR3: CSELRQVHSNQPQHF; DNA: TGCAGCGAATTAAGACAGGTACATAGCAATCAGCCCCAGCATTTT
J: TRBJ2-3; size: -; D: -; V: TRBV7-9; CDR3: CASSAVSDTQYF; DNA: TGTGCCAGCAGCGCCGTCTCAGATACGCAGTATTTT
J: TRBJ2-6; size: few; D: -; V: TRBV7-9; CDR3: CASSSRGLTGANVLTF; DNA: TGTGCCAGCAGCTCCCGGGGCCTGACTGGGGCCAACGTCCTGACTTTC
J: TRBJ2-3; size: -; D: -; V: TRBV20-1; CDR3: CSVMGHSTDTQYF; DNA: TGCAGTGTCATGGGGCACAGCACAGATACGCAGTATTTT
J: TRBJ2-3; size: -; D: -; V: TRBV7-9; CDR3: CASSPASRRDTKYF; DNA: TGTGCCAGCAGCCCCGCCTCCCGACGAGATACGAAGTATTTT
J: TRBJ1-2; size: many; D: TRBD1; V: TRBV6-5; CDR3: CASRDPGTGLYGYTF; DNA: TGTGCCAGCAGGGACCCGGGGACAGGCCTCTATGGCTACACCTTC
J: TRBJ2-1; size: few; D: -; V: TRBV24-1; CDR3: CATSTPLGGFNEQFF; DNA: TGTGCCACCAGTACCCCCTTAGGGGGGTTCAATGAGCAGTTCTTC
J: TRBJ2-2; size: -; D: -; V: TRBV5-1; CDR3: CASSSGGVTGELFF; DNA: TGCGCCAGCAGCTCAGGCGGGGTCACCGGGGAGCTGTTTTTT
J: TRBJ1-1; size: few; D: -; V: TRBV11-2; CDR3: CASSLEVGGVTEAFF; DNA: TGTGCCAGCAGCTTAGAGGTGGGGGGGGTCACTGAAGCTTTCTTT
J: TRBJ2-3; size: few; D: -; V: TRBV15; CDR3: CATSRDRGGPADTQYF; DNA: TGTGCCACCAGCAGAGATAGAGGAGGGCCGGCAGATACGCAGTATTTT
J: TRBJ1-3; size: -; D: -; V: TRBV4-2; CDR3: CASSQEISSGNTIYF; DNA: TGTGCCAGCAGCCAAGAGATCTCCTCTGGAAACACCATATATTTT
J: TRBJ2-7; size: many; D: -; V: TRBV6-5; CDR3: CASSYSPRDTGEQYF; DNA: TGTGCCAGCAGTTACTCTCCCAGGGATACGGGGGAGCAGTACTTC
J: TRBJ2-1; size: few; D: TRBD2; V: TRBV12-5; CDR3: CASGPLSSGAPEQFF; DNA: TGTGCTAGTGGTCCCTTGTCTAGCGGGGCCCCCGAGCAGTTCTTC
J: TRBJ2-2; size: -; D: TRBD2; V: TRBV7-9; CDR3: CASSSLRLAGGPPALFF; DNA: TGTGCCAGCAGCTCCCTTCGCCTAGCGGGAGGGCCCCCGGCGCTGTTTTTT
J: TRBJ2-1; size: few; D: -; V: TRBV27; CDR3: CASSLSGVPEQFF; DNA: TGTGCCAGCAGTCTCTCCGGTGTCCCCGAGCAGTTCTTC
J: TRBJ2-1; size: many; D: TRBD2; V: TRBV5-1; CDR3: CASRGLAGESYNEQFF; DNA: TGCGCCAGCAGGGGACTAGCGGGAGAGTCGTACAATGAGCAGTTCTTC
J: TRBJ1-2; size: few; D: TRBD1; V: TRBV5-1; CDR3: CASSSDRVDGYTF; DNA: TGCGCCAGCAGCTCCGACAGGGTTGATGGCTACACCTTC
J: TRBJ2-1; size: many; D: TRBD2; V: TRBV28; CDR3: CASSFASGREDNEQFF; DNA: TGTGCCAGCAGTTTCGCTAGCGGGAGGGAAGACAATGAGCAGTTCTTC
J: TRBJ2-1; size: -; D: TRBD2; V: TRBV19; CDR3: CTSSIGLAGPNEQFF; DNA: TGTACCAGTAGTATAGGTCTAGCGGGACCCAATGAGCAGTTCTTC
J: TRBJ2-6; size: -; D: -; V: TRBV3-1; CDR3: CASSPRANVLTF; DNA: TGTGCCAGCAGCCCCCGGGCCAACGTCCTGACTTTC
J: TRBJ1-2; size: -; D: TRBD1; V: TRBV5-1; CDR3: CASSLGRGQGTYGYTF; DNA: TGCGCCAGCAGCTTGGGGCGAGGACAGGGGACCTATGGCTACACCTTC
J: TRBJ2-7; size: few; D: TRBD2; V: TRBV20-1; CDR3: CSALSAGAYEQYF; DNA: TGCAGTGCCCTTTCAGCGGGAGCCTACGAGCAGTACTTC
J: TRBJ1-1; size: few; D: -; V: TRBV4-1; CDR3: CASSQVRRNTKNTEAFF; DNA: TGCGCCAGCAGCCAAGTGCGGCGAAACACGAAGAACACTGAAGCTTTCTTT
J: TRBJ2-6; size: few; D: -; V: TRBV14; CDR3: CASSTGLNSGANVLTF; DNA: TGTGCCAGCAGCACGGGACTTAACTCTGGGGCCAACGTCCTGACTTTC
J: TRBJ2-7; size: few; D: TRBD2; V: TRBV5-1; CDR3: CASSLRLAGVEEQYF; DNA: TGCGCCAGCAGCTTACGACTAGCGGGAGTGGAGGAGCAGTACTTC
J: TRBJ2-1; size: many; D: -; V: TRBV7-9; CDR3: CASSLGAGSSQFF; DNA: TGTGCCAGCAGCTTAGGGGCGGGAAGTTCGCAGTTCTTC